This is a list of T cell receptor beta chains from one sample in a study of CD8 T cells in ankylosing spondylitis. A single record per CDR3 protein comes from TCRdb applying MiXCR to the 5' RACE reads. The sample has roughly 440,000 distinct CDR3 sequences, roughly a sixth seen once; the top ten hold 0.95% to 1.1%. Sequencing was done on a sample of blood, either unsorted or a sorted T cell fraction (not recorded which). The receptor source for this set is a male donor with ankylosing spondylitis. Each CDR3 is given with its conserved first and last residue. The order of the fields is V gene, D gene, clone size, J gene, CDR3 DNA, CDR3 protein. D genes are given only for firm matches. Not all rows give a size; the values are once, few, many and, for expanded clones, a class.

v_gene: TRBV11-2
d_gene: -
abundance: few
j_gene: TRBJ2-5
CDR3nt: TGTGCCAGCAGCTTAGTTCCCATTGGGGGGGAGACCCAGTACTTC
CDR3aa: CASSLVPIGGETQYF

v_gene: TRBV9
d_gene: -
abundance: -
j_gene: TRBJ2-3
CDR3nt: TGTGCCAGCAGCGTAGGATGGGGAGATACGCAGTATTTT
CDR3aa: CASSVGWGDTQYF

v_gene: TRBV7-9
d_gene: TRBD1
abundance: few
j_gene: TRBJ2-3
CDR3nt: TGTGCCAGCAACCTCGACAGGGTAGCAGATACGCAGTATTTT
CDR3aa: CASNLDRVADTQYF

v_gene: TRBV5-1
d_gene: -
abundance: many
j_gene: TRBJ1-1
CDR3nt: TGCGCCAGCAGCTTAGGGCCGGTGATGAACACTGAAGCTTTCTTT
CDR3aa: CASSLGPVMNTEAFF

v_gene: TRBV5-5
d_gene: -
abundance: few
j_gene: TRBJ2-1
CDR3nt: TGTGCCAGCAGCTTGGCTGAGACTGGTCCGCTCCTCTACAATGAGCAGTTCTTC
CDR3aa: CASSLAETGPLLYNEQFF

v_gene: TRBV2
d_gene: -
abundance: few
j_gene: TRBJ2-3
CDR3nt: TGTGCCGGGACCCCGGACAGAGGCACAGATACGCAGTATTTT
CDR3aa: CAGTPDRGTDTQYF

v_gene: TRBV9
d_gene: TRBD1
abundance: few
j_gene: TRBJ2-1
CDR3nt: TGTGCCAGCAGCGAGGGGACAGGGGACAATGAGCAGTTCTTC
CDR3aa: CASSEGTGDNEQFF

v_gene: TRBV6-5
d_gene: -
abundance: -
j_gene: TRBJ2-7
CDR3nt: TGTGCCAGCAGTTACCGGCAGGCCGCCTACGAGCAGTACTTC
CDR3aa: CASSYRQAAYEQYF

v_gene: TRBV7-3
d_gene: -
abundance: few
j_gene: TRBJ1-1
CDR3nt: TGTGCCAGCAGCTTAACCGTCACCTCGAACACTGAAGCTTTCTTT
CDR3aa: CASSLTVTSNTEAFF

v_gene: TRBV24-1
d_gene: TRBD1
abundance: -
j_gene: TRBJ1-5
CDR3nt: TGTGCCACCAGTGATTTACAGGGGGATAGCAATCAGCCCCAGCATTTT
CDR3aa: CATSDLQGDSNQPQHF

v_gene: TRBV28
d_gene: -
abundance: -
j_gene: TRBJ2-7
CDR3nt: TGTGCCAGCAGCCGAGGGACGGAGGGGCAGTACTTC
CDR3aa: CASSRGTEGQYF

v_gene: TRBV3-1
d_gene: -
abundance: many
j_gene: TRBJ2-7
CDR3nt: TGTGCCAGCAGCCAAGATGGGGGCGGGTACGAGCAGTACTTC
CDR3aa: CASSQDGGGYEQYF

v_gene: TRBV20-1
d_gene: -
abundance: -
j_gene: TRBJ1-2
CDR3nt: TGCAGTGCTAGTAAGGACGGAAACTATGGCTACACCTTC
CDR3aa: CSASKDGNYGYTF

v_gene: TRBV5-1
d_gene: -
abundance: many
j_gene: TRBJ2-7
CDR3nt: TGTGCCAGCAGTTCCTCCTACGAGCAGTACTTC
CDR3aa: CASSSSYEQYF

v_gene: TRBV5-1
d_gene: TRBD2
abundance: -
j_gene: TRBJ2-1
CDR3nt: TGCGCCAGCAGCTTGTCTACAGAGCGGGGGGGCCGGAATGAGCAGTTCTTC
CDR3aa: CASSLSTERGGRNEQFF

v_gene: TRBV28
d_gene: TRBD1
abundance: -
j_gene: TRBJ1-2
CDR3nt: TGTGCCAGCAGCCGGAGACAGGGGGCTAGGGACTATGGCTACACCTTC
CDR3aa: CASSRRQGARDYGYTF

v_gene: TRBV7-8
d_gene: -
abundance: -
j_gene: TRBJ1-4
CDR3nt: TGTGCCAGCAGCGGATGGGAGGGGACTAATGAAAAACTGTTTTTT
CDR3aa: CASSGWEGTNEKLFF

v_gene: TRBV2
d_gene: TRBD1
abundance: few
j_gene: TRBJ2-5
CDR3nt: TGTGCCAGCAAGGACAGGAGACAAGAGACCCAGTACTTC
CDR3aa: CASKDRRQETQYF

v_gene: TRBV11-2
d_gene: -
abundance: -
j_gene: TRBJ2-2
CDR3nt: TGTGCCAGCAGCTTATGGGCCGCGAACACCGGGGAGCTGTTTTTT
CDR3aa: CASSLWAANTGELFF

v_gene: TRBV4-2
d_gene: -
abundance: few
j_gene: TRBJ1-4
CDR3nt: TGTGCCAGCAGCCAAGGGCAGGATAATGAAAAACTGTTTTTT
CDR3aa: CASSQGQDNEKLFF

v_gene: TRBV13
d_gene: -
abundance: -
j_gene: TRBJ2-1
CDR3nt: TGTGCCAGCAGCTTAAAATATGAGCAGTTCTTC
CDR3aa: CASSLKYEQFF

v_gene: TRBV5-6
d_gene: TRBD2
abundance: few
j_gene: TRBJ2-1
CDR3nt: TGTGCCAGCAGCGCGGATCGCGGGAGGGAGGGCAATGAGCAGTTCTTC
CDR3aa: CASSADRGREGNEQFF

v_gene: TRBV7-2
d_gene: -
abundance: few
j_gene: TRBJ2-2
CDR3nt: TGTGCCAGCAGCTTATGGCTAGAGGCAAACACCGGGGAGCTGTTTTTT
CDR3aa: CASSLWLEANTGELFF

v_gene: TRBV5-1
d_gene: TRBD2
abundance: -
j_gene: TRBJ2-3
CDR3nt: TGCGCCAGCAGCTTAGGCCTAGCGGGAGGAGTCGAAGATACGCAGTATTTT
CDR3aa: CASSLGLAGGVEDTQYF

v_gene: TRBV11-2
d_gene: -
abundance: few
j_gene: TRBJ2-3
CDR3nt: TGTGCCAGCAGCTTAGACGGGAGTTCCGCAGATACGCAGTATTTT
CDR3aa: CASSLDGSSADTQYF

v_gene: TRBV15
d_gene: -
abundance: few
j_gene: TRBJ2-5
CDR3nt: TGTGCCACCAGCAGAGATCTGGGGAGTCAAGAGACCCAGTACTTC
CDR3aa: CATSRDLGSQETQYF

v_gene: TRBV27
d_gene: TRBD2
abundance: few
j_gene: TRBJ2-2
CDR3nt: TGTGCCAGCAGCTTGCTAGCGGGAGAGTGGGAGGCGGGGGAGCTGTTTTTT
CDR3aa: CASSLLAGEWEAGELFF

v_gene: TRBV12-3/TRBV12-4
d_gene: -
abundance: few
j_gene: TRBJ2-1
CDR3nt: TGTGCCAGCAGTTTGTTCAGCTACAATGAGCAGTTCTTC
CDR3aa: CASSLFSYNEQFF

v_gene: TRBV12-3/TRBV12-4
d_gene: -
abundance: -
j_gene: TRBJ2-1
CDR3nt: TGTGCCAGCACAGGGAGAGGAGGGTACAATGAGCAGTTCTTC
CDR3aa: CASTGRGGYNEQFF

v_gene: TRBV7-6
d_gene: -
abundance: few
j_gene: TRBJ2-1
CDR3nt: TGTGCCAGCAGCTCCACGGGACCCCTCAGCTCCTACAATGAGCAGTTCTTC
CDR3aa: CASSSTGPLSSYNEQFF

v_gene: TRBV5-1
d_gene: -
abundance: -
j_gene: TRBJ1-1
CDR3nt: TGCGCCAGTTACTTACAGGGGAACACTGAAGCTTTCTTT
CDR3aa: CASYLQGNTEAFF

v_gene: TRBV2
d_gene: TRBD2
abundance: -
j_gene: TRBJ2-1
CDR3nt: TGTGCCAGCAGCCTCCCCACTAGCGGGGGCTCCTACAATGAGCAGTTCTTC
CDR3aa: CASSLPTSGGSYNEQFF

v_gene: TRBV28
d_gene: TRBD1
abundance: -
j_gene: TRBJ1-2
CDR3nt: TGTGCCAGCAGTGAAATCGGGACGGACAGGCACTTTGGCTACACCTTC
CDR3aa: CASSEIGTDRHFGYTF

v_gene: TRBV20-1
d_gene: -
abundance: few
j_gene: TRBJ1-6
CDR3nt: TGCAGTGCTAGAGTTACGGGAGGGAATAATTCACCCCTCCACTTT
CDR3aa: CSARVTGGNNSPLHF

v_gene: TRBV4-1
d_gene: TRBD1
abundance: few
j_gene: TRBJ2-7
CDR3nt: TGCGCCAGCAGACAAGTACCGGGACAGGGGATCTACGAGCAGTACTTC
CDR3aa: CASRQVPGQGIYEQYF

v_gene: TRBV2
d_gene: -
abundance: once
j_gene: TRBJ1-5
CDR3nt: TGTGCCAGCCGCAGGACGGATAGCAATCAGCCCCAGCATTTT
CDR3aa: CASRRTDSNQPQHF

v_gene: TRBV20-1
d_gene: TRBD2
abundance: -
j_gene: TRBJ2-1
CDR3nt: TGCAGTGCCCTCCATGTAGCGGGGTACAATGAGCAGTTCTTC
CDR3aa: CSALHVAGYNEQFF

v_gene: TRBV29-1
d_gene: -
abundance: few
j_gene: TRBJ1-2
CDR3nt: TGCAGCGTCGGAGGGTCAGGGCTAGTCAACTATGGCTACACCTTC
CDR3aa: CSVGGSGLVNYGYTF

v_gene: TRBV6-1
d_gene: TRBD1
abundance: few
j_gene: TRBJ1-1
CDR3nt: TGTGCCAGCAGCCGACACCGTCAGGGGGCTGAAGCTTTCTTT
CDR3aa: CASSRHRQGAEAFF

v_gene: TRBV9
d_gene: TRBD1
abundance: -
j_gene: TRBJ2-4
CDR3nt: TGTGCCAGCAGCGCCGGACAGGGAGTAGCCAAAAACATTCAGTACTTC
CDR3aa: CASSAGQGVAKNIQYF

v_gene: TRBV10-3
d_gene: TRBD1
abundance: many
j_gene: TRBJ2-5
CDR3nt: TGTGCCATCAGTCCCGGGACAGAAGAGACCCAGTACTTC
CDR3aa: CAISPGTEETQYF

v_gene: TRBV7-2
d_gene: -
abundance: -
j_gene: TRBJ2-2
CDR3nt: TGTGCCAGCAAGGGGGTAGTAGGCACCGGGGAGCTGTTTTTT
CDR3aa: CASKGVVGTGELFF

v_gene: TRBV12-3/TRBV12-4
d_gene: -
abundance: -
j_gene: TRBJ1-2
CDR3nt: TGTGCCAGCAGTACCGGGGGTGGGAACTATGGCTACACCTTC
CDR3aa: CASSTGGGNYGYTF

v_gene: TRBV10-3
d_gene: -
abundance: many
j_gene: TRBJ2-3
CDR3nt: TGTGCCACCCGTGCCCGGGACGGGGTGCTGGATACGCAGTATTTT
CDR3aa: CATRARDGVLDTQYF

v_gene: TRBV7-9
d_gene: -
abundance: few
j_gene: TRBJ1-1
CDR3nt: TGTGCCAGCAGCTTAGTGGGGGTGGCTTTCTTT
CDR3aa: CASSLVGVAFF

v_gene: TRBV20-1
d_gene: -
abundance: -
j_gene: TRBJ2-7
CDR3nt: TGCAGTGCTAGAAGCGGAGGGCTGAAGGAGCAGTACTTC
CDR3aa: CSARSGGLKEQYF

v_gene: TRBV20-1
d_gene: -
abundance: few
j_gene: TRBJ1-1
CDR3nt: TGCAGTGCTAGTGGGGGGCAGAACACTGAAGCTTTCTTT
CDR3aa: CSASGGQNTEAFF

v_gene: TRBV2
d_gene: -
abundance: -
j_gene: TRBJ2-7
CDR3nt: TGTGCCAGCAGTGTACAGAGCTACGAGCAGTACTTC
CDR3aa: CASSVQSYEQYF

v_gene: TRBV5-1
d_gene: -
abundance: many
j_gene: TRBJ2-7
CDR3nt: TGCGCCAGCAGCAGGGTTAGTTCCTACGAGCAGTACTTC
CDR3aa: CASSRVSSYEQYF

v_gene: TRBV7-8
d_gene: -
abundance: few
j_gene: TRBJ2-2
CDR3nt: TGTGCCAGCAGCGACCCCCGGATCTGGTCCGGGGAGCTGTTTTTT
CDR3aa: CASSDPRIWSGELFF